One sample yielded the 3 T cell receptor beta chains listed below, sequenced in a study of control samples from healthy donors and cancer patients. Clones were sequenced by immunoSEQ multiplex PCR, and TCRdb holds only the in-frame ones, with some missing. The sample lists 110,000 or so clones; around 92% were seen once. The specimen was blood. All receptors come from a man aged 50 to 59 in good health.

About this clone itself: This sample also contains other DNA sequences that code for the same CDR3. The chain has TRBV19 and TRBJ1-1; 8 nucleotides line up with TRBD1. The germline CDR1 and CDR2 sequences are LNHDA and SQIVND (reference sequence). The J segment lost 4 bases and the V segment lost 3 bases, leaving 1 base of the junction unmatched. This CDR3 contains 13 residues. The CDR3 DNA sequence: TGTGCCAGTAGTATCACAGGGGGCACTGAAGCTTTCTTT. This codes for CASSITGGTEAFF. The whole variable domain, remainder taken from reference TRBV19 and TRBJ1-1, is DGGITQSPKYLFRKEGQNVTLSCEQNLNHDAMYWYRQDPGQGLRLIYYSQIVNDFQKGDIAEGYSVSREKKESFPLTVTSAQKNPTAFYLCASSITGGTEAFFGQGTRLTVV.

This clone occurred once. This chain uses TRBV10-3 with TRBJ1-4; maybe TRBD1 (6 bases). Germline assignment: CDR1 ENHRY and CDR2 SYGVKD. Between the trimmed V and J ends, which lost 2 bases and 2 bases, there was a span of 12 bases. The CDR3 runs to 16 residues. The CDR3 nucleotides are TGTGCCATCAGTGAGACTACAGGGATGACTAATGAAAAACTGTTTTTT. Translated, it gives CAISETTGMTNEKLFF.

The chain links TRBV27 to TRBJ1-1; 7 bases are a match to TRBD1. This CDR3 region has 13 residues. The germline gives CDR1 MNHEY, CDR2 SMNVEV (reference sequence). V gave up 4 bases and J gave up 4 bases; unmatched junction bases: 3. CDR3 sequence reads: CASSSRGGTEAFF. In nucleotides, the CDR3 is TGTGCCAGCAGTTCCAGGGGGGGCACTGAAGCTTTCTTT.